One and the same sample provided the 15 T cell receptor beta chains below, sequenced in a study of shared clonotypes between healthy human individuals. The protocol was immunoSEQ multiplex PCR, while the TCRdb copy is restricted to in-frame clones and leaves out a portion. Among more than 2,000,000 clones listed, over 85% were seen once. Sequenced material: naive CD4+ T cells from PBMCs. Subset of the sample: CD45RA+ positively selected. The receptor source for this set is a man aged 18 to 29 in good health. Some clones in this sample may be carry-over from other donors' samples.

The chain employs TRBV5-1 and TRBJ1-2, with D maybe TRBD1 (6 bases). The CDR3 is 13 residues long. V lost 5 bases to trimming and J lost 2 bases, with 10 bases between them. Germline V lookup: CDR1 SGHRS, CDR2 YFSETQ. Here the CDR3 DNA reads TGCGCCAGCAGATACGACAGGAACTATGGCTACACCTTC. Its protein product is CASRYDRNYGYTF.

The chain recombines TRBV28 with TRBJ1-5; 7 bases agree with TRBD1. The CDR3 runs 14 residues. Germline assignment: CDR1 MDHEN and CDR2 SYDVKM. V lost 4 bases, J lost 6 bases, and 6 bases stayed unmatched. Here the CDR3 reads CASSSGRGFQPQHF. The CDR3 DNA sequence: TGTGCCAGCAGTTCGGGCAGGGGGTTTCAGCCCCAGCATTTT.

This clone was found once. In the same sample, other DNA sequences code for this CDR3. The CDR3 is CASRQNTGELFF. DNA of the CDR3: TGTGCCAGCAGGCAGAACACCGGGGAGCTGTTTTTT. The rearrangement joins TRBV6-6 to TRBJ2-2; D ambiguous. The CDR3 sequence is 12 residues long. The V gene's germline CDR1 is MNHNY and CDR2 SVGAGI (reference sequence). Deletions cut 6 bases from V and 1 base from J, with 3 bases between.

For this clone: Other DNA sequences within the sample encode an identical CDR3. The chain joins TRBV10-3 to TRBJ2-7, with D uncertain. Germline V gives CDR1 ENHRY, CDR2 SYGVKD. V dropped 4 bases and J dropped 4 bases, with 5 bases sitting between them. The CDR3 sequence is 11 residues long. CDR3 nucleotides: TGTGCCATCAGTGGGGCGTACGAGCAGTACTTC. This codes for CAISGAYEQYF.

The CDR3 region is CASSLEGGSGTDTQYF. CDR3 sequence (DNA): TGTGCCAGCAGCTTAGAGGGCGGGAGTGGAACAGATACGCAGTATTTT. V gene TRBV11-3 combines with J gene TRBJ2-3; 7 bases are a match to TRBD2. Germline V gene data show CDR1 as SGHNT and CDR2 as YENEEA. The CDR3 is 16 residues long. J was trimmed by 3 bases and V by 0 bases; bases with no gene match: 6.

On this clone itself: At the DNA level, this CDR3 is encoded by other sequences in the same sample as well. V usage is TRBV10-3 and J usage is TRBJ1-3; the match to TRBD1 covers 7 bases. CDR3 length equals 14 residues. From germline, CDR1 is ENHRY and CDR2 SYGVKD. Unmatched junction bases numbered 2, after V lost 6 bases and J lost 0 bases. The CDR3 reads CAISGTDSGNTIYF. The CDR3 DNA sequence: TGTGCCATCAGCGGGACAGACTCTGGAAACACCATATATTTT.

The rearrangement uses TRBV2 and TRBJ1-2; 7 bases agree with TRBD1. V trimming: 3 bases; J trimming: 8 bases; junction bases outside the gene matches: 9. Looked up from germline, CDR1 is SNHLY and CDR2 is FYNNEI. The CDR3 is 14 residues long. The CDR3, as DNA: TGTGCCAGCAGTGAGCAACAGGGGCGTAAAGGCTACACCTTC. It translates to CASSEQQGRKGYTF.

This chain joins TRBV19 and TRBJ2-7, with D perhaps matching TRBD1 (5 bases). Germline V gene lookup returns CDR1 LNHDA and CDR2 SQIVND (reference sequence). This CDR3 has 13 amino acids. V dropped 0 bases and J dropped 7 bases, with 10 bases sitting between them. CDR3 sequence: CASSIDRDREQYF. DNA for the CDR3: TGTGCCAGTAGTATAGACAGGGATAGAGAGCAGTACTTC.

The V call is TRBV5-1, the J call TRBJ1-1; TRBD1 matches 7 bases. The germline V gene has CDR1 SGHRS and CDR2 YFSETQ. This CDR3 spans 15 amino acids. The V gene end was trimmed by 0 bases and the J gene end by 5 bases; junction bases not matched to a gene: 7. The CDR3 DNA follows: TGCGCCAGCAGCTTGGGGGGACAGCCCGGGACTGAAGCTTTCTTT. This sequence encodes CASSLGGQPGTEAFF.

Turning to this clone: Other nucleotide sequences in the sample specify the same CDR3. The rearrangement links TRBV7-2 to TRBJ2-3, with D uncertain. Germline CDR1 SGHTA, CDR2 FQGNSA. V lost 0 bases and J lost 2, with 6 bases in between. CDR3 size: 14 residues. The CDR3 DNA is TGTGCCAGCAGCTTAGCAGGGCTCACAGATACGCAGTATTTT. Translated, it gives CASSLAGLTDTQYF.

The gene calls are TRBV6-5 and TRBJ1-1; D is possibly TRBD1 (5 bases). The V gene's germline CDR1 is MNHEY and CDR2 SVGAGI. The V end lost 7 bases, the J end lost 6 bases, and 18 bases lay between the germline ends. The length of the CDR3 is 14 residues. Here the CDR3 reads CASNRDSLPAEAFF. As DNA, the CDR3 is TGTGCCAGCAATAGGGACTCCTTGCCAGCTGAAGCTTTCTTT.

The rearrangement links TRBV10-3 to TRBJ2-7; D gene ambiguous. The germline V gene has CDR1 ENHRY and CDR2 SYGVKD. The CDR3 covers 13 residues. V was shortened by 2 bases and J by 2 bases, with 7 bases between the two germline ends. CDR3 residues: CAISEQETYEQYF. The CDR3 bases are TGTGCCATCAGTGAGCAGGAAACCTACGAGCAGTACTTC.

The chain links TRBV27 to TRBJ2-7, with D unresolved. CDR1 and CDR2 from the germline V gene are MNHEY and SMNVEV (reference sequence). The V gene lost 3 bases and the J gene lost 0 bases, with 12 bases spanning the gap. The CDR3 has 15 residues. The CDR3 sequence: CASSFTLGSSYEQYF. DNA of the CDR3: TGTGCCAGCAGTTTTACCCTCGGAAGCTCCTACGAGCAGTACTTC.

This clone has a handful of counts. CDR3 amino acids: CASSQARGGKDQKLFF. CDR3 coding DNA: TGCGCCAGCAGCCAAGCCCGTGGCGGGAAGGATCAAAAACTGTTTTTT. This chain uses TRBV4-1 with TRBJ1-4; D is unclear. CDR1 is MGHRA, CDR2 YSYEKL, per germline. Trimming took 1 base from V and 9 from J, leaving 18 bases between them. The CDR3 is 16 amino acids.

The chain joins TRBV29-1 to TRBJ1-4, with D possibly being TRBD1 (5 bases). Trimming removed 6 bases at V and 8 bases at J, with 19 bases between. The length of the CDR3 is 14 residues. In germline, CDR1 is SQVTM, CDR2 ANQGSEA. For the CDR3, the DNA is TGCAGCGTCCTCTCGGTCGCGGGGGGGGAAAAACTGTTTTTT. It translates to CSVLSVAGGEKLFF. Looking up the rest from reference TRBV29-1 and TRBJ1-4 gives the full variable domain: SAVISQKPSRDICQRGTSLTIQCQVDSQVTMMFWYRQQPGQSLTLIATANQGSEATYESGFVIDKFPISRPNLTFSTLTVSNMSPEDSSIYLCSVLSVAGGEKLFFGSGTQLSVL.